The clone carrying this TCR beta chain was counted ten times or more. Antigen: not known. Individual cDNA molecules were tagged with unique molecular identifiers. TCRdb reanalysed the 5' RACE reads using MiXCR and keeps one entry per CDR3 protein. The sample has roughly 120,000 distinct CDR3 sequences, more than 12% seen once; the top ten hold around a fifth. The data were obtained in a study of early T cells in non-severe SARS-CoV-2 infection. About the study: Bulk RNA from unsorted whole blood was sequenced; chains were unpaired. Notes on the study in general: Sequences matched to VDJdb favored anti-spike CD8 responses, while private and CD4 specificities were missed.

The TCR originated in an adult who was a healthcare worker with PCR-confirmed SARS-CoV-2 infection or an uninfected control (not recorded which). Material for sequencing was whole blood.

CDR3 in amino acids: CSVDTIATDTQYF. The CDR3 coding sequence is TGCAGCGTTGATACCATAGCCACAGATACGCAGTATTTT. The rearrangement joins TRBV29-1 to TRBJ2-3; D is ambiguous. V was pared by 3 bases and J by 2 bases, with 9 bases between. Germline V gives CDR1 SQVTM, CDR2 ANQGSEA. The CDR3 sequence is 13 residues long.